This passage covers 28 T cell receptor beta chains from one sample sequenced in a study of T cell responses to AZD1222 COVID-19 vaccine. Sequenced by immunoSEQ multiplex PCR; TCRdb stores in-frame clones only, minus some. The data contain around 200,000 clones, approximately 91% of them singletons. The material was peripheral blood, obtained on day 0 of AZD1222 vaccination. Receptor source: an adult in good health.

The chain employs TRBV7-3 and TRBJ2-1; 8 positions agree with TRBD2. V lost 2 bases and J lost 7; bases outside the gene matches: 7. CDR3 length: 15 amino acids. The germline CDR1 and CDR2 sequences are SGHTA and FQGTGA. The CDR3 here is CASSLAGGVGNEQFF. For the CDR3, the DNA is TGTGCCAGCAGCTTAGCGGGAGGAGTGGGGAATGAGCAGTTCTTC.

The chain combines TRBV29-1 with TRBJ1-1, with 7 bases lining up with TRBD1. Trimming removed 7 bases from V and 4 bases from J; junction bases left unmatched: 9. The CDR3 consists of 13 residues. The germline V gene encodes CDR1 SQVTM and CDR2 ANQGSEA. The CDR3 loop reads CSGRQGAGTEAFF. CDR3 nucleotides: TGCAGCGGGCGACAGGGCGCGGGCACTGAAGCTTTCTTT.

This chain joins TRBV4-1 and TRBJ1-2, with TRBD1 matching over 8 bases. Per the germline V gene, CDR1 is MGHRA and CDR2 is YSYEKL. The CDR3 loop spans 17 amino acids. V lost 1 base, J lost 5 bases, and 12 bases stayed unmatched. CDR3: CASSQVLSGQGPYGYTF. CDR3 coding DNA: TGCGCCAGCAGCCAAGTGTTATCCGGACAGGGACCGTATGGCTACACCTTC.

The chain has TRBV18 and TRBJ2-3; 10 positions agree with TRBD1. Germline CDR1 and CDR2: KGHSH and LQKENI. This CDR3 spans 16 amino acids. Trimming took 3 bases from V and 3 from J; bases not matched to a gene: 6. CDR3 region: CASSPPGTGVTDTQYF. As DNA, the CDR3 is TGTGCCAGCTCACCCCCCGGGACAGGGGTGACAGATACGCAGTATTTT.

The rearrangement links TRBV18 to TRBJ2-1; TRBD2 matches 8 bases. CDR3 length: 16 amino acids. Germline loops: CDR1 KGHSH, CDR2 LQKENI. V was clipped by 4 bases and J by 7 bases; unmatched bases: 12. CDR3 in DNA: TGTGCCAGCTCACTAGTAGGAGCGGGAGTCGGGAATGAGCAGTTCTTC. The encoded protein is CASSLVGAGVGNEQFF.

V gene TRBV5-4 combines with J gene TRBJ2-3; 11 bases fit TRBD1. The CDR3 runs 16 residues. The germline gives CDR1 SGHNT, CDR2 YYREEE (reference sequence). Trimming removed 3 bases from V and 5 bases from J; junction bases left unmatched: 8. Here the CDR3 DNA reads TGTGCCAGCAGCTCGGGGGACAGGGGGGCTGGAGATACGCAGTATTTT. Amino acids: CASSSGDRGAGDTQYF.

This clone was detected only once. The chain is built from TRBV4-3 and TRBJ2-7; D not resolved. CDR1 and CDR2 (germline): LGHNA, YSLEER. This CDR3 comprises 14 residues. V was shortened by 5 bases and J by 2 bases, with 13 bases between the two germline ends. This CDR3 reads CASSFRTSAYEQYF. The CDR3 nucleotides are TGCGCCAGCAGCTTCCGGACGAGTGCCTACGAGCAGTACTTC.

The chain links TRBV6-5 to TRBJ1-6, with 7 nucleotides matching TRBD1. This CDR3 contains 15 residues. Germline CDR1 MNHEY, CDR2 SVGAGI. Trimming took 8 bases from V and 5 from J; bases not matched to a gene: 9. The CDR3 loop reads CASRPRDSNNSPLHF. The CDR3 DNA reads TGTGCCAGCCGCCCCCGGGACAGCAATAATTCACCCCTCCACTTT.

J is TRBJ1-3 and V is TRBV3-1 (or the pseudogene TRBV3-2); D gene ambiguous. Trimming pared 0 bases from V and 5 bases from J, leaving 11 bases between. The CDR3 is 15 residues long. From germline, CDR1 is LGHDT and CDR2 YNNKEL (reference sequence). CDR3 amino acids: CASSQDRTRRNTIYF. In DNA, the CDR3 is TGTGCCAGCAGCCAAGATAGGACCCGAAGAAACACCATATATTTT.

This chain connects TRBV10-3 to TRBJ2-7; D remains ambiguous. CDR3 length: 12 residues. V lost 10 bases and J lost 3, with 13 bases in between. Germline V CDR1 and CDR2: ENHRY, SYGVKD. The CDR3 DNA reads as TGTGCCAGCATGGACGGCGACTACGAGCAGTACTTC. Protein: CASMDGDYEQYF.

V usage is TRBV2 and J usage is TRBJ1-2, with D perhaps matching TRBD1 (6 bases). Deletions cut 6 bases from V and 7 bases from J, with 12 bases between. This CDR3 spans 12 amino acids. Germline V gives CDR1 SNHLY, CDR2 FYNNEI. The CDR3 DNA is TGTGCCAGCAGCCAGGGGCCGGGTGGCTACACCTTC. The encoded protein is CASSQGPGGYTF.

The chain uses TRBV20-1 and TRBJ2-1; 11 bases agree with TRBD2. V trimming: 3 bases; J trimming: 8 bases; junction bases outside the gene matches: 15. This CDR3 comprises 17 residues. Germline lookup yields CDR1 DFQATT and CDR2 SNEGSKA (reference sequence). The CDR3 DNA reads TGCAGTGCTAGTCGACGACTAGCGGGGTTAACAAGGTATGAGCAGTTCTTC. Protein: CSASRRLAGLTRYEQFF.

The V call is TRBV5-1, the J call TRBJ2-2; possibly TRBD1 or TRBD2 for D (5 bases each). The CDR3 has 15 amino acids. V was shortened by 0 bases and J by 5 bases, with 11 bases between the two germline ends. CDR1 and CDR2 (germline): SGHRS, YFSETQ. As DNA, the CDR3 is TGCGCCAGCAGCTTGGCCGGGACGCGGACCGGGGAGCTGTTTTTT. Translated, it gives CASSLAGTRTGELFF.

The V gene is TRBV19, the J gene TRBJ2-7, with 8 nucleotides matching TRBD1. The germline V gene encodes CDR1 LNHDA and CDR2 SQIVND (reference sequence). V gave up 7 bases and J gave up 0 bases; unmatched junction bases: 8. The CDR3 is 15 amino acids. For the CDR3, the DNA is TGTGCCAGTACTCTCCAGGGGGCCAGCTCCTACGAGCAGTACTTC. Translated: CASTLQGASSYEQYF. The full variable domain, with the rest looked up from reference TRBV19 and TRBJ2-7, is DGGITQSPKYLFRKEGQNVTLSCEQNLNHDAMYWYRQDPGQGLRLIYYSQIVNDFQKGDIAEGYSVSREKKESFPLTVTSAQKNPTAFYLCASTLQGASSYEQYFGPGTRLTVT.

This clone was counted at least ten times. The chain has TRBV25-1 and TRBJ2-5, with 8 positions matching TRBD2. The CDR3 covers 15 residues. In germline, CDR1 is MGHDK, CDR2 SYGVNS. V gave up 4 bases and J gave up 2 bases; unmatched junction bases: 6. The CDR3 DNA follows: TGTGCCAGCAGTGCCACGGGGGGGTGGCAAGAGACCCAGTACTTC. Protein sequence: CASSATGGWQETQYF.

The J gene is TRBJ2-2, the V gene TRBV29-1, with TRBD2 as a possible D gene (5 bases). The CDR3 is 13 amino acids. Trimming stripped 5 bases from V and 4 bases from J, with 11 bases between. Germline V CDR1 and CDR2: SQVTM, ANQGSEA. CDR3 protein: CSVREGPTGELFF. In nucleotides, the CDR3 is TGCAGCGTTCGGGAAGGCCCCACCGGGGAGCTGTTTTTT.

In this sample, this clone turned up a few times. CDR3 nucleotide sequence: TGTGCCAGCAGTGAAGGGGAGGGTGAGGGTCACGAGCAGTACTTC. Residues: CASSEGEGEGHEQYF. This chain joins TRBV6-1 and TRBJ2-7, with 7 bases lining up with TRBD2. Germline V gene data show CDR1 as MNHNS and CDR2 as SASEGT. V shed 1 base, J shed 5 bases, and the junction held 8 bases outside the gene matches. CDR3 size: 15 residues.

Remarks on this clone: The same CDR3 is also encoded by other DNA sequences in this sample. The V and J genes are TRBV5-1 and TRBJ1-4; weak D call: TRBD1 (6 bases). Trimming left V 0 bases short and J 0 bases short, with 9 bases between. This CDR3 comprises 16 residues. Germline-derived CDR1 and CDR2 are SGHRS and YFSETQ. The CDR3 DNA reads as TGCGCCAGCAGCTTGGACAGGGCTGCAACTAATGAAAAACTGTTTTTT. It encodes CASSLDRAATNEKLFF.

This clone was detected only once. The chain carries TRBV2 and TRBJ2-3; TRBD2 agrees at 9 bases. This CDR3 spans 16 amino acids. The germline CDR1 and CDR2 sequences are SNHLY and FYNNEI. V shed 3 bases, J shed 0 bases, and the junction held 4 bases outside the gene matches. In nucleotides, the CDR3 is TGTGCCAGCAGTGATGGGCTAGCGGGAAGCACAGATACGCAGTATTTT. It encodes CASSDGLAGSTDTQYF.

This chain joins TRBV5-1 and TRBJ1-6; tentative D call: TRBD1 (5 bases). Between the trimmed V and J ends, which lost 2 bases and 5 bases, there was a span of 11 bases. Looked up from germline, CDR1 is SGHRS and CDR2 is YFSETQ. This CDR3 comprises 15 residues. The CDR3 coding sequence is TGCGCCAGCAGCTTCTTGGCAGGGAATAATTCACCCCTCCACTTT. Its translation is CASSFLAGNNSPLHF.

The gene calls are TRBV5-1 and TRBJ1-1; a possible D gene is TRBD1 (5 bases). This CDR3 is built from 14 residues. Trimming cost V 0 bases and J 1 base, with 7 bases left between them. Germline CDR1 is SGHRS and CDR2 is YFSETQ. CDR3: CASSLGDGNTEAFF. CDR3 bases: TGCGCCAGCAGCTTGGGGGACGGGAACACTGAAGCTTTCTTT.

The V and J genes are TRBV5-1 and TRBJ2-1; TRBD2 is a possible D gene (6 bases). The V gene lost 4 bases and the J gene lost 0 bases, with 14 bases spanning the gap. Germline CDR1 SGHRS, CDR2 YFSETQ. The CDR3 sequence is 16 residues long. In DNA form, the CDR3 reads TGCGCCAGCAGCCCTCGGGGGAGTAGCTCCTACAATGAGCAGTTCTTC. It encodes CASSPRGSSSYNEQFF.

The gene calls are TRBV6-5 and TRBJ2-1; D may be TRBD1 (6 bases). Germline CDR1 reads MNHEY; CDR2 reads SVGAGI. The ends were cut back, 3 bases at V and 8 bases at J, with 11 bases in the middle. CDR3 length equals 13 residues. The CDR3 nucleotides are TGTGCCAGCAGTTATGCAGGGGTGGATGAGCAGTTCTTC. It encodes CASSYAGVDEQFF.

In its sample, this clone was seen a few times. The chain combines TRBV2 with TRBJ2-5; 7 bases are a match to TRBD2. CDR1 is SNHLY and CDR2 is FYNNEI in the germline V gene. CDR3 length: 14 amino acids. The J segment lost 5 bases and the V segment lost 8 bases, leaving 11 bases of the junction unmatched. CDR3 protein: CASGTTDGGETQYF. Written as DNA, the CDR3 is TGTGCCAGCGGGACTACCGATGGGGGGGAGACCCAGTACTTC.

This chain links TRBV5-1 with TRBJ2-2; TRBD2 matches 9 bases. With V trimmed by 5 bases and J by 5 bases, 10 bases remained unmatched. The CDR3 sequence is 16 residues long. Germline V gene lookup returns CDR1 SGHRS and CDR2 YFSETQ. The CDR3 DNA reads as TGCGCCAGCAGTGAACCGGGACTAGCTCCAACCGGGGAGCTGTTTTTT. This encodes CASSEPGLAPTGELFF.

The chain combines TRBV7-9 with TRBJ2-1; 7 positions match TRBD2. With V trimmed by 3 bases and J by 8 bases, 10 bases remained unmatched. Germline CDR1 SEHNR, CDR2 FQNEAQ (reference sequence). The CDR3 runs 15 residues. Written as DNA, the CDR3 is TGTGCCAGCAGCTTGGGGGGGACCAGTCTTGATGAGCAGTTCTTC. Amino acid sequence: CASSLGGTSLDEQFF.

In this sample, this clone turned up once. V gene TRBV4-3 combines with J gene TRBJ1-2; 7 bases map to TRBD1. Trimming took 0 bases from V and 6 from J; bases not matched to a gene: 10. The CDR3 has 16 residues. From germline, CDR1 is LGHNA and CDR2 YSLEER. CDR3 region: CASSQDPQTGTHGYTF. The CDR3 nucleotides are TGCGCCAGCAGCCAAGACCCGCAGACAGGGACCCATGGCTACACCTTC.

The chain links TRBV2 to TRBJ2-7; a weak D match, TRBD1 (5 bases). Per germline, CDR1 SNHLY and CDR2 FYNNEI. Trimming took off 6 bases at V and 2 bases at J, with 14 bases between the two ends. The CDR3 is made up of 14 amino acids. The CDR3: CASSVELGAYEQYF. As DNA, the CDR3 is TGTGCCAGCAGCGTCGAGTTAGGGGCCTACGAGCAGTACTTC.